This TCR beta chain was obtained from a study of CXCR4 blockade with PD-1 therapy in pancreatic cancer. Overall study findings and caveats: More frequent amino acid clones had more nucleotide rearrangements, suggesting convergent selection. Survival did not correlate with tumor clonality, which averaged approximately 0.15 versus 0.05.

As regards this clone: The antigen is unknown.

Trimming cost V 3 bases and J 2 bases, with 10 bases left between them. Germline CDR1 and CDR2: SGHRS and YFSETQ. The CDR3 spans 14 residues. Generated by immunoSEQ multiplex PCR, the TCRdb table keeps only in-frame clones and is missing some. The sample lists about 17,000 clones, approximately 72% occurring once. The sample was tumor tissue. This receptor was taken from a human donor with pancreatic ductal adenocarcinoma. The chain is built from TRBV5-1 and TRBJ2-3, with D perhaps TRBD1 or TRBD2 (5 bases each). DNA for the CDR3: TGCGCCAGCAGCTGGGGACCGGTCACAGATACGCAGTATTTT. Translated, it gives CASSWGPVTDTQYF.